This TCR beta chain was observed in a study of blood T cell repertoires in COVID-19. Study summary: The samples span acute and convalescent COVID-19 from the United States, Italy and Spain. From T cells, B-cell-depleted T cells, or PBMCs came the material, which was cDNA or gDNA.

Deletions cut 0 bases from V and 3 bases from J, with 7 bases between. CDR1 is SGDLS, CDR2 YYNGEE, per germline. The CDR3 contains 14 residues. In the original workflow: Amplification of reference gene primers provided the estimated nucleated cell counts. Produced via immunoSEQ multiplex PCR; TCRdb's table is partial and in-frame only. D and trimming come from the DNA, and the V and J calls and clone size come from that table. Of approximately 190,000 clones listed, 75% to 85% were seen once; the top ten hold 6% to 8.5%. The sample comprised peripheral blood. The clonotype was recovered from a man between 60 and 75 years old with acute or convalescent COVID-19. The chain links TRBV9 to TRBJ2-1; D unclear. The CDR3 DNA follows: TGTGCCAGCAGCGTAGCTGGCAACTACAATGAGCAGTTCTTC. Amino acids: CASSVAGNYNEQFF.